This TCR beta chain was recovered during a study of blood T cell repertoires in COVID-19. Study processing details: Amplification from reference gene primers served as the basis for estimated nucleated cell counts. Repertoires were generated with immunoSEQ multiplex PCR, while TCRdb's copy carries only in-frame clones and drops some. D and trimming come from the DNA, and the V and J calls and clone size come from that table. Of roughly 280,000 clones detected, about 88% appear once; the ten largest clones hold around 2.9%. V was clipped by 5 bases and J by 5 bases, with 18 bases between them. Germline lookup yields CDR1 SGHTA and CDR2 FQGNSA. This CDR3 region has 15 residues.

The chain couples TRBV7-2 to TRBJ2-5, with a weak D call TRBD1 (6 bases). Sequenced material: PBMCs or T cells enriched from blood (not recorded which). This TCR came from a woman aged 45 to 65 who had recovered from COVID-19. In nucleotides, the CDR3 is TGTGCCAGCAGCCAGAACAGGGTTGGGGTCGAGACCCAGTACTTC. Protein product: CASSQNRVGVETQYF.